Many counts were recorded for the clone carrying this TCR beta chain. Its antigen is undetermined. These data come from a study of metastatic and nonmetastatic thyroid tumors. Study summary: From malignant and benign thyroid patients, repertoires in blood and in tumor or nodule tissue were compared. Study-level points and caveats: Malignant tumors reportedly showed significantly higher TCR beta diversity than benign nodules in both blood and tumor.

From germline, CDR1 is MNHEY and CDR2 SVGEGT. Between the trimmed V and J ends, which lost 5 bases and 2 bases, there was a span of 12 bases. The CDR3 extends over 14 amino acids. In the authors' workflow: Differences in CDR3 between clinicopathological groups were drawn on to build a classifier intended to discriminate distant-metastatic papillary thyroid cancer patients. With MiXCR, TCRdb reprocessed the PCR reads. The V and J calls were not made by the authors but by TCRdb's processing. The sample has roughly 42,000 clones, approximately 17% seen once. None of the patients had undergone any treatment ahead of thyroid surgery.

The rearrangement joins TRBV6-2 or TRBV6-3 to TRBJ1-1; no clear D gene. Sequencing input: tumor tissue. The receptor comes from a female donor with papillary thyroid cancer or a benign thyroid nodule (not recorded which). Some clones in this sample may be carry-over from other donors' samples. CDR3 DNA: TGTGCCAGCAGTAACAAAGGTCTAAACACTGAAGCTTTCTTT. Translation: CASSNKGLNTEAFF.